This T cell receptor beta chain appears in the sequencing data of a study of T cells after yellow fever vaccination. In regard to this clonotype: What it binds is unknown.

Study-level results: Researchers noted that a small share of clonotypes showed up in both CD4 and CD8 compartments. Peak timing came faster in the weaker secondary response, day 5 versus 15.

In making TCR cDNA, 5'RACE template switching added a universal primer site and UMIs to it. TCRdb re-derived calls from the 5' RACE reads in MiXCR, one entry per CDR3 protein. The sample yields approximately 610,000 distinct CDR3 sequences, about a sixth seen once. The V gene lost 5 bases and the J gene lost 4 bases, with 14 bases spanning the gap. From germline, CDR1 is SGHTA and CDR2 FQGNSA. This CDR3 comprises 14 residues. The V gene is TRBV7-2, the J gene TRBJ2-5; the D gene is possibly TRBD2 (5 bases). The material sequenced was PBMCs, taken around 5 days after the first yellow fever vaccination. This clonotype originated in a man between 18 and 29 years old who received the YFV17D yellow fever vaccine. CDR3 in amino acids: CASSQTGSRETQYF. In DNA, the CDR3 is TGTGCCAGCAGCCAGACGGGATCCAGAGAGACCCAGTACTTC.